What follows are 9 T cell receptor beta chains derived from one specimen sequenced in a study of T cell responses to AZD1222 COVID-19 vaccine. Data came from immunoSEQ multiplex PCR; TCRdb stores just in-frame clones and leaves some out. Here the sample spans 120,000 to 150,000 clones, about 87% being singletons. This specimen consisted of peripheral blood, obtained on day 0 of MenACWY control vaccination. The receptors were sampled from an adult in good health.

The gene calls are TRBV4-2 and TRBJ1-4; perhaps TRBD1 as D (5 bases). V lost 4 bases to trimming and J lost 0 bases, with 15 bases between them. Germline V gene data show CDR1 as LGHNA and CDR2 as YNFKEQ. The CDR3 has 17 amino acids. CDR3 protein: CASSPRAGGATNEKLFF. The CDR3 DNA follows: TGTGCCAGCAGCCCGCGGGCCGGGGGAGCAACTAATGAAAAACTGTTTTTT.

The chain couples TRBV19 to TRBJ2-2, with 9 bases fitting TRBD1. This CDR3 comprises 16 residues. The J segment lost 0 bases and the V segment lost 7 bases, leaving 6 bases of the junction unmatched. Germline CDR1 is LNHDA and CDR2 is SQIVND (reference sequence). CDR3 region: CASTLTGGANTGELFF. The CDR3 DNA reads TGTGCCAGTACCCTTACAGGGGGCGCGAACACCGGGGAGCTGTTTTTT.

V usage is TRBV25-1 and J usage is TRBJ2-5; tentatively, D is TRBD2 (5 bases). Germline V lookup: CDR1 MGHDK, CDR2 SYGVNS. The CDR3 contains 13 residues. Trimming cost V 4 bases and J 3 bases, with 9 bases left between them. CDR3 sequence (DNA): TGTGCCAGCAGTGCCCGAGGGAAAGAGACCCAGTACTTC. Its protein product is CASSARGKETQYF.

As regards this clone: In the same sample, other DNA sequences code for this CDR3. The chain couples TRBV4-3 to TRBJ2-1; D is unclear. Germline V gives CDR1 LGHNA, CDR2 YSLEER. V lost 1 base, J lost 5 bases, and 6 bases lay in between. This CDR3 spans 13 amino acids. The CDR3 nucleotides read TGCGCCAGCAGCCAAGCTGGGGACAATGAGCAGTTCTTC. Encoded protein: CASSQAGDNEQFF.

V gene TRBV7-9 combines with J gene TRBJ2-5; 12 bases fit TRBD1. CDR3 length: 12 residues. V trimming: 5 bases; J trimming: 9 bases; junction bases outside the gene matches: 1. Germline V gene sequence: CDR1 SEHNR, CDR2 FQNEAQ (reference sequence). CDR3 sequence reads: CASSRDRGPQYF. The CDR3 DNA reads TGTGCCAGCAGCCGGGACAGGGGGCCCCAGTACTTC.

The chain employs TRBV7-9 and TRBJ2-2; D may correspond to TRBD1 or TRBD2 (5 bases each). The V gene's germline CDR1 is SEHNR and CDR2 FQNEAQ (reference sequence). Trimming shortened V by 5 bases and J by 4 bases, and 17 bases separated the two germline ends. The CDR3 is made up of 16 amino acids. The CDR3 DNA is TGTGCCAGCAGCGCCCTTGGGGGAGCAGGCACCGGGGAGCTGTTTTTT. Translating it yields CASSALGGAGTGELFF.

The chain links TRBV3-1 (or the pseudogene TRBV3-2) to TRBJ2-3, with D maybe TRBD1 (6 bases). V was cut by 3 bases and J by 2 bases, with 15 bases left in between. This CDR3 spans 16 amino acids. The germline CDR1 and CDR2 sequences are LGHDT and YNNKEL (reference sequence). The CDR3 nucleotides read TGTGCCAGCAGCCAGAGACAGGTGAGGATCACAGATACGCAGTATTTT. Encoded protein: CASSQRQVRITDTQYF.

The rearrangement joins TRBV2 to TRBJ1-3, with D tentatively TRBD1 (5 bases). The CDR3 runs to 14 residues. Looked up from germline, CDR1 is SNHLY and CDR2 is FYNNEI. Trimming removed 6 bases at V and 3 bases at J, with 12 bases between. The CDR3 protein is CASSRESGGNTIYF. Here the CDR3 DNA reads TGTGCCAGCAGCAGGGAGAGTGGTGGAAACACCATATATTTT.

This clone was observed a single time. The chain has TRBV5-8 and TRBJ2-2; D is undetermined. CDR3 length: 13 residues. Trimming pared 5 bases from V and 4 bases from J, leaving 9 bases between. CDR1 and CDR2 from the germline V gene are SGHTS and YDEGEE. As DNA, the CDR3 is TGTGCCAGCAGGCTGCGATTCACCGGGGAGCTGTTTTTT. It codes for CASRLRFTGELFF.